Listed here is a single T cell receptor beta chain. Germline V gene lookup returns CDR1 SGHDT and CDR2 YYEEEE. The CDR3 runs 13 residues. V was trimmed by 0 bases and J by 5 bases, leaving 8 bases between them. The data derive from a study of T cell responses to AZD1222 COVID-19 vaccine. Clones were sequenced by immunoSEQ multiplex PCR, and TCRdb holds only the in-frame ones, with some missing. The sample has 57,000 or so clones, 76% seen once; the top ten hold around an eighth. The sample consisted of peripheral blood, taken on day 0 of AZD1222 vaccination. The receptor comes from an adult in good health. This rearrangement joins TRBV5-6 to TRBJ1-1; D is unresolved. CDR3 in DNA: TGTGCCAGCAGCTTGGTTTCCGGGACTGAAGCTTTCTTT. Encoded protein: CASSLVSGTEAFF.